This record concerns one TCR beta chain sequence. The target antigen is unknown. The data stem from a study of CD4 T cells in relation to SARS-CoV-2 and coronaviruses. The overall study: ViraFEST: roughly 9-day antigen culture of PBMCs, then TCR beta CDR3 sequencing. Negative control cultures got HIV-1 Nef peptides or no peptide.

Germline assignment: CDR1 MRHNA and CDR2 SNTAGT. The V gene end was trimmed by 6 bases and the J gene end by 1 base; junction bases not matched to a gene: 7. The CDR3 covers 15 residues. Unexposed donor CD4+ T cells date from 2011-2018, before the COVID-19 pandemic. After 10 to 11 days of culture, CD4+ T cells were isolated. Unexposed-donor CD4+ T cells were probed with SARS-CoV-2 S/N and four cold-coronavirus spikes, cells permitting. Clones were read by immunoSEQ multiplex PCR, and TCRdb kept only the in-frame ones, dropping some. The sample comprises approximately 22,000 clones, roughly 72% of which are singletons, and approximately 15% rests with the top ten.

The clonotype was recovered from a human donor in good health. Source material: CD4+ T cells from PBMCs, cultured in vitro. This sequence joins TRBV6-4 and TRBJ2-5; 8 positions match TRBD1. The CDR3 DNA follows: TGTGCCAGCAGCCCACAGGACAGGGTCCAAGAGACCCAGTACTTC. Its translation: CASSPQDRVQETQYF.